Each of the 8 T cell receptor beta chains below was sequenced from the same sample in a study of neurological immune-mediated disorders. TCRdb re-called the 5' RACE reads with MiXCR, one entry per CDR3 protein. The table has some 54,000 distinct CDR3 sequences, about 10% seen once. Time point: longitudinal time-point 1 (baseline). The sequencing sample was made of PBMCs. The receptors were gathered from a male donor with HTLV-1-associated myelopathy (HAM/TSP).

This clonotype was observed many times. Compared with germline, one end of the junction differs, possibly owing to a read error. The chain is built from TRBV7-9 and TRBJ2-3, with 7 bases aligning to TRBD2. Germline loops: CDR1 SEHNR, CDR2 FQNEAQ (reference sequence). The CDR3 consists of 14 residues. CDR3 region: CASIQLAATDMQYF. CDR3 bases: TGTGCCAGTATACAGCTAGCGGCCACAGATATGCAGTATTTT.

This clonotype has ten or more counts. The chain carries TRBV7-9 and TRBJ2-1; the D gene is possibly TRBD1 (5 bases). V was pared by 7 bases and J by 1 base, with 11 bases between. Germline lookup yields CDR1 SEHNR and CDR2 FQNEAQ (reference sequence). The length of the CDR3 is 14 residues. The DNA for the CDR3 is TGTGCCAGCACAAGGCCAGGGTCCTACAATGAGCAGTTCTTC. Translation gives CASTRPGSYNEQFF.

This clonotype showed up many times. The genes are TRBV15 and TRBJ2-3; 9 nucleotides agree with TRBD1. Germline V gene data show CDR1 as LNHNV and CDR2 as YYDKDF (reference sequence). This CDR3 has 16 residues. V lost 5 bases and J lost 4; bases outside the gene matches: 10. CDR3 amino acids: CATSRPGQGKADTQYF. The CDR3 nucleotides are TGTGCCACCAGCCGGCCGGGACAGGGTAAAGCAGATACGCAGTATTTT. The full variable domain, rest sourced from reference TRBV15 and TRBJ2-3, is DAMVIQNPRYQVTQFGKPVTLSCSQTLNHNVMYWYQQKSSQAPKLLFHYYDKDFNNEADTPDNFQSRRPNTSFCFLDIRSPGLGDTAMYLCATSRPGQGKADTQYFGPGTRLTVL.

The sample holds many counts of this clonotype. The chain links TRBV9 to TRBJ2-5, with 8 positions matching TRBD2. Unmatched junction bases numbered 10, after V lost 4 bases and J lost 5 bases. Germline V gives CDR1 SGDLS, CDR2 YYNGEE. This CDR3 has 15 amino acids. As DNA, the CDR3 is TGTGCCAGCAGCCCCCCCGGGGGGGCGGGGGAGACCCAGTACTTC. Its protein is CASSPPGGAGETQYF.

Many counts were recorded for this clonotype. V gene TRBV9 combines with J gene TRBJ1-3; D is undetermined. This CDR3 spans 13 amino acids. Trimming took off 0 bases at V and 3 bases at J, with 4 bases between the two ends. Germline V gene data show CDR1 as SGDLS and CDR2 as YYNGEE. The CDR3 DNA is TGTGCCAGCAGCGTAGAAGGTGGAAACACCATATATTTT. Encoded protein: CASSVEGGNTIYF.

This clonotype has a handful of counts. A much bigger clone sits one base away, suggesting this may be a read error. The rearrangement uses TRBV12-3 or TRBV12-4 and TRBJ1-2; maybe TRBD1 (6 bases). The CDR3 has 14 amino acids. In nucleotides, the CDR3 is TGTGCCAGCAGTTTAGGCGCGCAGGGCGGGGGCTACATCTTC. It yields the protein CASSLGAQGGGYIF.

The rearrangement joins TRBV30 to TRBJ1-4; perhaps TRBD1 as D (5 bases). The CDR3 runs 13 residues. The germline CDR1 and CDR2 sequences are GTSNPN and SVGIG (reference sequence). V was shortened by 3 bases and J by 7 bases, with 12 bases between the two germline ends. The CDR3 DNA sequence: TGTGCCTGGAGGGGGACGGTCGGTGAAAAACTGTTTTTT. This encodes CAWRGTVGEKLFF.

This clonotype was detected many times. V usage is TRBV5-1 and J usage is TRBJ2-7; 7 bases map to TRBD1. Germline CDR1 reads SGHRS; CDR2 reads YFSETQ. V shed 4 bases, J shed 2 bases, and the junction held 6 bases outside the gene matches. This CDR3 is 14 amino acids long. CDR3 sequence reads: CASSPGQTTYEQYF. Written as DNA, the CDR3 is TGCGCCAGCAGCCCGGGACAGACGACCTACGAGCAGTACTTC.